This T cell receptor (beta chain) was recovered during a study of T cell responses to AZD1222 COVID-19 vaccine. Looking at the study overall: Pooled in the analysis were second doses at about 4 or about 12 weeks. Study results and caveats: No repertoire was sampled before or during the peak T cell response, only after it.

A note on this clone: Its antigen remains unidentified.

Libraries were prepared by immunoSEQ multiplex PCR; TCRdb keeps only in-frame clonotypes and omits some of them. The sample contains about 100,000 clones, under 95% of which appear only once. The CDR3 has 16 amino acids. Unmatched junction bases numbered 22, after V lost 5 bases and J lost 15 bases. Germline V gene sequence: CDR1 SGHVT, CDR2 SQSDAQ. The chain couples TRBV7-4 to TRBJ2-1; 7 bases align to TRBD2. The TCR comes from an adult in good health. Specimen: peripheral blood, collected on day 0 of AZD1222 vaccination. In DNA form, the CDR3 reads TGTGCCAGCAGCCCAACCGCTAGCGGCGGCGCGAGACGGCGGTTCTTC. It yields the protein CASSPTASGGARRRFF.